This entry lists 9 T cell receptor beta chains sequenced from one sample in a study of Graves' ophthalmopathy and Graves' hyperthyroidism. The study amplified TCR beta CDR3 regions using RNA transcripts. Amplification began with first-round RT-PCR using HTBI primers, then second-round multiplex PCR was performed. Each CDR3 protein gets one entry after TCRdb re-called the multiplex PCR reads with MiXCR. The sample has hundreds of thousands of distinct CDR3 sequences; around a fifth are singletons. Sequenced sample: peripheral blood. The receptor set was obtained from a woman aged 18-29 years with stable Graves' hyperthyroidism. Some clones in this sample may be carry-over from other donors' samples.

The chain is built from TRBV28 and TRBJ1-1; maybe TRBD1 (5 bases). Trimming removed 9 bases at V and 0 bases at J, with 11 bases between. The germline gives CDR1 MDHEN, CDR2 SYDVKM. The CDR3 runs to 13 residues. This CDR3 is CASIGALNTEAFF. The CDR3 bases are TGTGCCAGTATCGGGGCCCTGAACACTGAAGCTTTCTTT.

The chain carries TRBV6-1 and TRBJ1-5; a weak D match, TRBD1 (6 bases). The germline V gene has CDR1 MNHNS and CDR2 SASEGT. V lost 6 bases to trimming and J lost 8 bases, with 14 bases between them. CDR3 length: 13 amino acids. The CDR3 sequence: CASRPTGKEPQHF. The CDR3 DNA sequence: TGTGCCAGCAGGCCAACAGGGAAGGAGCCCCAGCATTTT.

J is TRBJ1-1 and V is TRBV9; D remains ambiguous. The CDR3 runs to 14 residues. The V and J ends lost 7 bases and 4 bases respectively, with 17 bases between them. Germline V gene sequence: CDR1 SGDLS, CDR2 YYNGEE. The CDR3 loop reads CASPNGVIGTEAFF. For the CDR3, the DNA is TGTGCCAGCCCCAATGGGGTGATCGGCACTGAAGCTTTCTTT.

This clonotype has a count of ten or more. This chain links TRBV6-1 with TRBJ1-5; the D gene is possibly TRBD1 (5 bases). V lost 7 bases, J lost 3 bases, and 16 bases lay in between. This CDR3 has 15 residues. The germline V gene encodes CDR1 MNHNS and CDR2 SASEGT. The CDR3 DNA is TGTGCCAGCAAGGACCCCGGGGGTTACAATCAGCCCCAGCATTTT. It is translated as CASKDPGGYNQPQHF.

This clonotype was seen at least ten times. The CDR3 loop reads CASSLVRAGVETQYF. CDR3 sequence (DNA): TGTGCCAGCAGCTTAGTTCGGGCGGGGGTAGAGACCCAGTACTTC. The chain joins TRBV7-2 to TRBJ2-5, with 7 bases aligning to TRBD2. Germline V gene sequence: CDR1 SGHTA, CDR2 FQGNSA. V was pared by 1 base and J by 4 bases, with 6 bases of the junction left unmatched. The CDR3 loop spans 15 amino acids. The entire variable domain, with the rest obtained from reference TRBV7-2 and TRBJ2-5, is as follows: GAGVSQSPSNKVTEKGKDVELRCDPISGHTALYWYRQSLGQGLEFLIYFQGNSAPDKSGLPSDRFSAERTGGSVSTLTIQRTQQEDSAVYLCASSLVRAGVETQYFGPGTRLLVL.

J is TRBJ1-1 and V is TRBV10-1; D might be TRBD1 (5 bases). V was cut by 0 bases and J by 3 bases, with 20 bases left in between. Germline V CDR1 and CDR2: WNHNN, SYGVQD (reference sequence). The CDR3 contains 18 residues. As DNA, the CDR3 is TGCGCCAGCAGTGAGTCGGGACGGGCCGGGGGGGTGTACACTGAAGCTTTCTTT. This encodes CASSESGRAGGVYTEAFF.

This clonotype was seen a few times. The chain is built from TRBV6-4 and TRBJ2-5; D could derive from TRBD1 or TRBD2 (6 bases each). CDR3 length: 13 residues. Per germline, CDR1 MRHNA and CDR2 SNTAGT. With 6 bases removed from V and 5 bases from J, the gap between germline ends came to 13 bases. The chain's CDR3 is CASRTTGRETQYF. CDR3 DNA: TGTGCCAGCAGAACTACAGGGAGGGAGACCCAGTACTTC.

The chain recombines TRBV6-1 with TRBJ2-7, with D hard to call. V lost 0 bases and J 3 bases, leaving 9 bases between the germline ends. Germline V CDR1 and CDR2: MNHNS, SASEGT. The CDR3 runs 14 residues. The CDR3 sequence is CASSEAGLRYEQYF. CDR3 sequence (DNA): TGTGCCAGCAGTGAAGCCGGTCTGCGCTACGAGCAGTACTTC.

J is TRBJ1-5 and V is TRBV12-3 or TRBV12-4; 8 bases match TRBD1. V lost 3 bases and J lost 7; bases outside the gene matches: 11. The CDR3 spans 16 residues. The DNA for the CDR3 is TGTGCCAGCAGTTTGGGCCCCGACAGGGGAGGACAGCCCCAGCATTTT. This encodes CASSLGPDRGGQPQHF.